Presented here are 17 T cell receptor beta chains from one specimen sequenced in a study of blood T cell repertoires in COVID-19 (dated by TCRdb to the early 2020s). Library construction relied on the immunoSEQ multiplex PCR assay. TCRdb re-hosts the immuneACCESS table, in-frame sequences only. Its copies lack some clones; in the studies checked, an unresolved V gene accounts for under half of them, and the cause for the rest is not known. The sample table holds hundreds of thousands of clones, of which around 89% were seen once. Jointly, the top ten make up roughly 9% of the sample. The sample consisted of PBMCs or T cells enriched from blood (not recorded which). These receptors came from a man aged 35-49 years who had recovered from COVID-19.

This clone has only one observation. The rearrangement joins TRBV6-5 to TRBJ1-2, with TRBD1 matching over 7 bases. The CDR3 runs 15 residues. CDR1 and CDR2 (germline): MNHEY, SVGAGI. V lost 0 bases to trimming and J lost 8 bases; unmatched junction nucleotides: 9. CDR3 region: CASSYSAGQEPGYTF. The CDR3 DNA sequence: TGTGCCAGCAGTTACTCAGCCGGACAGGAACCAGGCTACACCTTC.

V gene TRBV5-1 combines with J gene TRBJ1-2; 11 positions agree with TRBD1. Germline V lookup: CDR1 SGHRS, CDR2 YFSETQ. The CDR3 extends over 18 amino acids. The V gene end was trimmed by 4 bases and the J gene end by 4 bases; junction bases not matched to a gene: 15. The DNA for the CDR3 is TGCGCCAGCAGCCCTGGAGGGACAGGGGGAACCGGCCTCTATGGCTACACCTTC. Its protein is CASSPGGTGGTGLYGYTF.

The CDR3 is CASTSFGQGGNYGYTF. For the CDR3, the DNA is TGTGCCAGTACTTCTTTCGGACAGGGGGGGAACTATGGCTACACCTTC. This chain uses TRBV19 with TRBJ1-2; 10 nucleotides match TRBD1. The ends lost 7 bases at V and 2 bases at J; junction bases unmatched: 10. From germline, CDR1 is LNHDA and CDR2 SQIVND (reference sequence). The CDR3 sequence is 16 residues long.

The V gene is TRBV3-1 (or the pseudogene TRBV3-2), the J gene TRBJ2-1, with 14 bases fitting TRBD2. The CDR3 length is 19 residues. Germline-derived CDR1 and CDR2 are LGHDT and YNNKEL (reference sequence). The V segment lost 4 bases and the J segment 0 bases; nucleotides outside the gene matches: 8. In DNA, the CDR3 is TGTGCCAGCAGCCCGGGACTAGCGGGGGCGCTGAGCTCCTACAATGAGCAGTTCTTC. It translates to CASSPGLAGALSSYNEQFF.

The V call is TRBV11-2, the J call TRBJ1-5, with 9 bases that match TRBD1. J was trimmed by 4 bases and V by 4 bases; bases with no gene match: 5. Per the germline V gene, CDR1 is SGHAT and CDR2 is FQNNGV. There are 15 residues in the CDR3. CDR3 sequence reads: CASSSDRGGNQPQHF. The CDR3 DNA reads as TGTGCCAGCAGCTCGGACAGGGGAGGGAATCAGCCCCAGCATTTT.

This clone was detected once. The chain uses TRBV7-2 and TRBJ1-6; 8 positions match TRBD1. The V gene end was trimmed by 5 bases and the J gene end by 10 bases; junction bases not matched to a gene: 7. The length of the CDR3 is 14 residues. Germline values: CDR1 SGHTA, CDR2 FQGNSA. This chain's CDR3 is CASSTGQGGSPLHF. CDR3 sequence (DNA): TGTGCCAGCAGCACCGGACAGGGCGGGTCACCCCTCCACTTT.

Judged by abundance, this clone is medium-sized. The rearrangement links TRBV6-4 to TRBJ2-3, with 12 bases lining up with TRBD2. CDR1 is MRHNA, CDR2 SNTAGT, per germline. This CDR3 is 15 amino acids long. The V segment lost 4 bases and the J segment 4 bases; nucleotides outside the gene matches: 3. The CDR3 protein is CASSVLAGGPDTQYF. The CDR3 nucleotides are TGTGCCAGCAGTGTCCTAGCGGGGGGGCCAGATACGCAGTATTTT.

CDR3 DNA sequence: TGTGCCAGCAGCTTAAGACAGGGACTTTTGAAGCGGGGCTACACCTTC. It codes for CASSLRQGLLKRGYTF. The chain joins TRBV5-6 to TRBJ1-2, with TRBD1 matching over 7 bases. The CDR3 runs 16 residues. J was trimmed by 8 bases and V by 2 bases; bases with no gene match: 15. Per germline, CDR1 SGHDT and CDR2 YYEEEE.

The rearrangement uses TRBV25-1 and TRBJ1-1; D gene unclear. In germline, CDR1 is MGHDK, CDR2 SYGVNS. The germline V and J ends were trimmed by 1 base and 3 bases, with 6 bases remaining between them. The CDR3 extends over 13 amino acids. In DNA, the CDR3 is TGTGCCAGCAGTGAATCTTTCGACACTGAAGCTTTCTTT. Translated: CASSESFDTEAFF.

The J gene is TRBJ2-1, the V gene TRBV18; no reliable D call. This CDR3 has 15 residues. V lost 5 bases to trimming and J lost 4 bases, with 15 bases between them. Germline V lookup: CDR1 KGHSH, CDR2 LQKENI. The CDR3 region is CASSFAPGSYNEQFF. The CDR3 DNA follows: TGTGCCAGCTCATTTGCGCCGGGTTCTTACAATGAGCAGTTCTTC.

This chain links TRBV3-1 (or the pseudogene TRBV3-2) with TRBJ1-6; D might be TRBD1 (6 bases). The CDR3 contains 17 residues. V was cut by 4 bases and J by 7 bases, with 20 bases left in between. The germline CDR1 and CDR2 sequences are LGHDT and YNNKEL (reference sequence). CDR3: CASSRPGQGIQNSPLHF. Written as DNA, the CDR3 is TGTGCCAGCAGCCGTCCGGGACAAGGGATTCAGAATTCACCCCTCCACTTT.

Only one count was recorded for this clone. The chain couples TRBV7-8 to TRBJ2-7, with 7 bases fitting TRBD1. The CDR3 consists of 15 residues. The V and J ends lost 5 bases and 2 bases, in that order; junction bases with no gene match: 9. The germline CDR1 and CDR2 sequences are SGHVS and FQNEAQ. CDR3 in amino acids: CASSPGQSVTYEQYF. CDR3 in DNA: TGTGCCAGCAGCCCGGGACAGAGCGTTACCTACGAGCAGTACTTC.

This rearrangement joins TRBV27 to TRBJ2-7; weak D call: TRBD1 (5 bases). Germline CDR1 reads MNHEY; CDR2 reads SMNVEV (reference sequence). The V end was cut by 0 bases, the J end by 0 bases, with 6 bases between. This CDR3 has 14 amino acids. The CDR3 coding sequence is TGTGCCAGCAGTTTATCCGACAGCTCCTACGAGCAGTACTTC. Amino acids: CASSLSDSSYEQYF.

This clone was detected once. The gene calls are TRBV27 and TRBJ2-4, with TRBD2 matching over 9 bases. The germline V gene has CDR1 MNHEY and CDR2 SMNVEV (reference sequence). The CDR3 consists of 16 residues. V lost 5 bases to trimming and J lost 0 bases; unmatched junction nucleotides: 5. CDR3 sequence reads: CASSRLAGTAKNIQYF. CDR3 bases: TGTGCCAGCAGTCGTCTAGCGGGAACAGCCAAAAACATTCAGTACTTC.

The chain employs TRBV5-1 and TRBJ2-3, with 9 bases fitting TRBD2. CDR1 and CDR2 (germline): SGHRS, YFSETQ. Trimming cost V 3 bases and J 2 bases; bases outside gene matches: 7. The CDR3 sequence is 16 residues long. CDR3 in DNA: TGCGCCAGCAGCTCGGGGGAGCGGGGGGACACAGATACGCAGTATTTT. Protein sequence: CASSSGERGDTDTQYF.

This chain uses TRBV7-2 with TRBJ2-2; 8 nucleotides align to TRBD2. The CDR3 consists of 15 residues. The junction had 5 bases not matched to a gene; V was cut back by 5 bases and J by 3 bases. From germline, CDR1 is SGHTA and CDR2 FQGNSA. CDR3: CASSPVAGYTGELFF. CDR3 coding DNA: TGTGCCAGCAGCCCGGTAGCGGGATACACCGGGGAGCTGTTTTTT.

V is TRBV7-3 and J is TRBJ1-2; TRBD1 matches 9 bases. Trimming removed 2 bases from V and 6 bases from J; junction bases left unmatched: 13. CDR3 length: 17 amino acids. CDR1 SGHTA and CDR2 FQGTGA come from the germline V gene. The DNA of the CDR3 is TGTGCCAGCAGCTTACACGGACAGGGGTTGGAGTTGGATGGCTACACCTTC. It specifies CASSLHGQGLELDGYTF.